This T cell receptor (beta chain) comes out of a study of identical twins. TCRdb reprocessed the 5' RACE reads with MiXCR, giving one entry per CDR3 protein. The sample consists of around 960,000 distinct CDR3 sequences, approximately 13% of them appearing once. The V end was cut by 2 bases, the J end by 5 bases, with 8 bases between. This CDR3 comprises 13 residues. This same sample was also part of a study on yellow fever vaccine responses in identical twins.

The chain uses TRBV12-3 or TRBV12-4 and TRBJ2-3, with D unresolved. The clonotype comes from a woman between 18 and 29 years old in good health. The sample comprised PBMCs. The CDR3: CASSLPVGDTQYF. CDR3 nucleotide sequence: TGTGCCAGCAGTTTACCCGTGGGAGATACGCAGTATTTT.